This TCR beta chain was captured by sequencing in a study of T cells after yellow fever vaccination. Study-level points and caveats: Clones from primary vaccination mostly reappeared after the booster (roughly 95% CD4, about 88% CD8). Peaking on day 5 versus 15, the secondary response was faster but weaker.

The CDR3 covers 14 residues. Trimming cost V 6 bases and J 0 bases, with 15 bases left between them. Germline lookup yields CDR1 DFQATT and CDR2 SNEGSKA (reference sequence). The study made its TCR cDNA through 5'RACE template switching. That step introduced a universal primer site along with UMIs. TCRdb redid the calling of the 5' RACE reads with MiXCR, one entry per CDR3 protein. The data show some 300,000 distinct CDR3 sequences, around 10% seen once. For this clonotype: Its specificity is unknown.

The sequences come from CD4+ T cells sorted from PBMCs, collected 5 days after the yellow fever booster vaccination. The chain joins TRBV20-1 to TRBJ2-7; D is ambiguous. This TCR was sampled from a man aged 18 to 29 who received the YFV17D yellow fever vaccine. The CDR3 here is CSAHGRTLSYEQYF. The CDR3 region has the DNA TGCAGTGCACACGGGCGTACACTCTCCTACGAGCAGTACTTC.